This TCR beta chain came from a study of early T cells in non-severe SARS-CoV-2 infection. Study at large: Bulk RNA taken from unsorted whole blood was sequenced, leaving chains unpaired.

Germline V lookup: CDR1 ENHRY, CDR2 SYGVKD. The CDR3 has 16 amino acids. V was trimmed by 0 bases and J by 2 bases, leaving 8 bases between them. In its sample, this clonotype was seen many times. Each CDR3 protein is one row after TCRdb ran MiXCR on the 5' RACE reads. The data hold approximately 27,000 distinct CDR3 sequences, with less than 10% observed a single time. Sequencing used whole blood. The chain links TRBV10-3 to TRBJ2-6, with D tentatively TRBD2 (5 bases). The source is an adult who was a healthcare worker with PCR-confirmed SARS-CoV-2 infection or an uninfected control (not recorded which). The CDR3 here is CAISESGEPGANVLTF. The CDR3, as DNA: TGTGCCATCAGTGAGTCGGGAGAACCTGGGGCCAACGTCCTGACTTTC.